The 13 T cell receptor beta chains listed next were all sequenced from one sample in a study of OX40 agonist ivuxolimab in advanced cancers. Data came from immunoSEQ multiplex PCR; TCRdb stores just in-frame clones and leaves some out. The sample contains about 61,000 clones, 70% to 90% of which appear only once. The sample here was CD4+ or CD8+ T cells sorted from blood, taken in a trial of the OX40 agonist ivuxolimab. Source of these receptors: an adult with an advanced solid tumor such as melanoma, head and neck, liver or kidney cancer.

This chain uses TRBV6-6 with TRBJ1-3; possibly TRBD1 for D (5 bases). Trimming removed 2 bases from V and 4 bases from J, with 9 bases in between. CDR1 and CDR2 from the germline V gene are MNHNY and SVGAGI (reference sequence). The CDR3 is 14 residues long. In DNA form, the CDR3 reads TGTGCCAGCAGTTACAGGGGATACGGAAACACCATATATTTT. Translated: CASSYRGYGNTIYF.

The chain combines TRBV19 with TRBJ1-2, with 8 bases matching TRBD1. The CDR3 sequence is 15 residues long. Germline CDR1 is LNHDA and CDR2 is SQIVND (reference sequence). With 7 bases clipped from V and 4 bases from J, the junction kept 11 bases outside the gene matches. As DNA, the CDR3 is TGTGCCAGTATCCCTCAGGGAGGACAGGGCTATGGCTACACCTTC. It encodes CASIPQGGQGYGYTF.

The chain uses TRBV6-5 and TRBJ1-5; D possibly corresponds to TRBD1 (5 bases). V lost 5 bases and J 1 base, leaving 12 bases between the germline ends. The germline gives CDR1 MNHEY, CDR2 SVGAGI. CDR3 length equals 15 residues. The CDR3 nucleotides read TGTGCCAGCAGTCTCGGGGCTTGGAGCAATCAGCCCCAGCATTTT. It translates to CASSLGAWSNQPQHF.

This clone has a single count. The chain combines TRBV7-2 with TRBJ1-4; TRBD1 aligns across 7 bases. From germline, CDR1 is SGHTA and CDR2 FQGNSA. The CDR3 is made up of 16 amino acids. Unmatched junction bases numbered 11, after V lost 5 bases and J lost 5 bases. DNA of the CDR3: TGTGCCAGCAGCCCGAACCCTCAGGGGGGGAATGAAAAACTGTTTTTT. Its protein product is CASSPNPQGGNEKLFF.

This clone was found once. The rearrangement joins TRBV10-2 to TRBJ2-5; D may be TRBD1 (6 bases). The CDR3 has 14 residues. CDR1 and CDR2 from the germline V gene are WSHSY and SAAADI. The ends were cut back, 10 bases at V and 3 bases at J, with 18 bases in the middle. CDR3 protein: CATLAGVAEETQYF. CDR3 coding DNA: TGCGCCACCCTAGCAGGGGTGGCGGAAGAGACCCAGTACTTC.

As DNA, the CDR3 is TGTGCCAGCAGTACCCCGTCGATCTATGGCTACACCTTC. This codes for CASSTPSIYGYTF. This chain connects TRBV6-5 to TRBJ1-2; no definite D call. CDR1 is MNHEY and CDR2 is SVGAGI in the germline V gene. Trimming took off 5 bases at V and 4 bases at J, with 11 bases between the two ends. The length of the CDR3 is 13 residues.

This clone was counted between two and nine times. CDR3: CASSWDALDEKLFF. The DNA for the CDR3 is TGTGCCAGCAGTTGGGACGCCTTAGATGAAAAACTGTTTTTT. This rearrangement joins TRBV2 to TRBJ1-4, with D perhaps TRBD1 (5 bases). The ends were cut back, 5 bases at V and 6 bases at J, with 13 bases in the middle. This CDR3 has 14 amino acids. Per the germline V gene, CDR1 is SNHLY and CDR2 is FYNNEI.

A remark on this clone: This clone may be a read error of a much larger clone one base away. V usage is TRBV9 and J usage is TRBJ1-1, with 8 bases fitting TRBD1. Trimming took 0 bases from V and 4 from J; bases not matched to a gene: 5. CDR1 SGDLS and CDR2 YYNGEE come from the germline V gene. CDR3 length equals 15 residues. CDR3 in amino acids: CASSVVATGGTEAFF. The CDR3 DNA sequence: TGTGCCAGCAGCGTAGTAGCTACAGGGGGCACTGAAGCTTTCTTT.

The J gene is TRBJ2-7, the V gene TRBV5-1; tentative D call: TRBD2 (7 bases). The germline V gene has CDR1 SGHRS and CDR2 YFSETQ. V was shortened by 4 bases and J by 2 bases, with 16 bases between the two germline ends. CDR3 length: 15 amino acids. CDR3 sequence reads: CASSPGASGTYEQYF. The CDR3 region has the DNA TGCGCCAGCAGCCCAGGGGCTAGCGGTACCTACGAGCAGTACTTC.

A single count supports this clone. This chain connects TRBV5-1 to TRBJ2-7, with D possibly being TRBD1 (6 bases). V lost 5 bases and J 0 bases, leaving 15 bases between the germline ends. The CDR3 is made up of 15 amino acids. Germline CDR1 reads SGHRS; CDR2 reads YFSETQ. CDR3 region: CASRRDRWSSYEQYF. For the CDR3, the DNA is TGCGCCAGCAGACGTGACAGGTGGAGCTCCTACGAGCAGTACTTC.

The genes are TRBV7-2 and TRBJ1-6; D gene uncertain. Germline CDR1 reads SGHTA; CDR2 reads FQGNSA. This CDR3 contains 16 residues. With 2 bases removed from V and 0 bases from J, the gap between germline ends came to 8 bases. The CDR3 region is CASSLRESSYNSPLHF. CDR3 coding DNA: TGTGCCAGCAGCTTACGGGAAAGCTCCTATAATTCACCCCTCCACTTT.

This rearrangement joins TRBV2 to TRBJ2-1; 9 bases are shared with TRBD1. CDR1 is SNHLY, CDR2 FYNNEI, per germline. J gave up 12 bases and V 10 bases, and 16 bases lay outside the gene matches. The CDR3 sequence is 14 residues long. The CDR3 reads CATNRDRDWGGQFF. The CDR3 DNA reads as TGTGCCACAAACCGGGACAGGGACTGGGGGGGGCAGTTCTTC.

The chain employs TRBV6-5 and TRBJ2-7; 9 bases agree with TRBD1. This CDR3 has 14 residues. Germline CDR1 and CDR2: MNHEY and SVGAGI. The V gene end was trimmed by 8 bases and the J gene end by 4 bases; junction bases not matched to a gene: 9. The CDR3 loop is CASAWGQGSYEQYF. The CDR3 DNA follows: TGTGCCAGCGCGTGGGGACAGGGCTCTTACGAGCAGTACTTC.